This entry features one T cell receptor beta chain sequence. The antigen it binds to is not known. Base qualities are not recorded, but no much larger clone differs from it by a single base. The record originates from a study of technical replicates of blood from a few donors (TCRdb year 2017). Via the germline V gene (reference sequence), CDR1 is LNHDA and CDR2 SQIVND. V is pruned by 7 bases and J by 4 bases, leaving 16 bases of the junction without a gene match. From cysteine to phenylalanine, the CDR3 is 18 amino acids long. Only the CDR3 DNA is retained, 54 bases long and in frame from the first base. Libraries came from the immunoSEQ multiplex PCR assay. TCRdb limited this immuneACCESS table to in-frame rearrangements with V and J called. A share of clones is missing; checked studies link under half to unresolved V genes, and the rest is unexplained. This sample comprises 75,000 to 95,000 clones, 75% to 90% of them detected only once. Together, the top ten hold less than 0.5% of the sample.

This sequence uses TRBV19 and TRBJ2-3, with 11 bases aligning to TRBD2. This TCR was recovered from a human donor in good health. The sequencing sample was made of T cells isolated from PBMCs. The sequenced DNA: TGTGCCAGTAACGGCCGGGGGACTAGCGGCCCTAACCCAGATACGCAGTATTTT. This is translated as CASNGRGTSGPNPDTQYF. Reference TRBV19 and TRBJ2-3 proteins supply the regions before and after the CDR3; the full variable domain is: DGGITQSPKYLFRKEGQNVTLSCEQNLNHDAMYWYRQDPGQGLRLIYYSQIVNDFQKGDIAEGYSVSREKKESFPLTVTSAQKNPTAFYLCASNGRGTSGPNPDTQYFGPGTRLTVL.